This T cell receptor (beta chain) appears in the sequencing data of a study of T-cell memory formation after mild COVID-19. The study's findings and limits: Nothing confirmed that second-wave clones peaking on day 37 were specific for SARS-CoV-2. The finding that pre-infection memory included some responding clones suggested that cross-reactive memory joined. Researchers report contracting CD4+ clones mostly in CM and EM, with CD8+ clones in EMRA.

A 5'RACE reaction primed in the constant segment made cDNA libraries of TCR alpha and TCR beta, and these carried sample barcodes and UMIs. Using its own MiXCR run on the 5' RACE reads, TCRdb lists one record per CDR3 protein. The sample records 50,000 or so distinct CDR3 sequences, 28% being singletons. Note on this clonotype: Its antigen is undetermined.

The CDR3 is 14 amino acids. In germline, CDR1 is LGHNA, CDR2 YSLEER. V gave up 1 base and J gave up 6 bases, with 10 bases separating them. This clonotype originated in a man aged 18-30 years who had mild COVID-19 (a few samples of this study predate the infection). Cell type and time point are not known. The sample was PBMCs or a T cell subset sorted from them (not recorded which). This rearrangement joins TRBV4-3 to TRBJ2-1, with D uncertain. The CDR3 reads CASSQVWLTNEQFF. CDR3 DNA: TGCGCCAGCAGCCAAGTATGGCTAACCAATGAGCAGTTCTTC.